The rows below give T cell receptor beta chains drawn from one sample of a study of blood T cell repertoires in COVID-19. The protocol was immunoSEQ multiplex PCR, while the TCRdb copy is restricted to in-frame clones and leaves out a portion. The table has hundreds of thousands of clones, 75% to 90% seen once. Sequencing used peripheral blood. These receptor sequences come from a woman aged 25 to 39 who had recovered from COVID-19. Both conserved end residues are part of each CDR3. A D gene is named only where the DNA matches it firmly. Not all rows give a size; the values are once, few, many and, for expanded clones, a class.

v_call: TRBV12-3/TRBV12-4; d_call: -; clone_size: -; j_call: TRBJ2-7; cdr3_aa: CTSSYSYEQYF; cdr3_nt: TGTACCAGCAGCTACTCCTACGAGCAGTACTTC
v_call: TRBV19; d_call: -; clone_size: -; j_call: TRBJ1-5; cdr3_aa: CASSIVREINQPQHF; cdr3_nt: TGTGCCAGTAGTATCGTGAGGGAGATAAATCAGCCCCAGCATTTT
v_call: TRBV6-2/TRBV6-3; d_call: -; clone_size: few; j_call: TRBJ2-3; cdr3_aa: CASSTRSYADTQYF; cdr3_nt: TGTGCCAGCAGTACCCGGAGCTACGCAGATACGCAGTATTTT
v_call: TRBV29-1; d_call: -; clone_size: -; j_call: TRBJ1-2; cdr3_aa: CSGQGGGGYTF; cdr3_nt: TGCAGCGGCCAGGGTGGCGGTGGCTACACCTTC
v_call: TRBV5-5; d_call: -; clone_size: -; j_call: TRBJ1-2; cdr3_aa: CASSLGWEAGYTF; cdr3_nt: TGTGCCAGCAGCTTGGGTTGGGAGGCTGGCTACACCTTC
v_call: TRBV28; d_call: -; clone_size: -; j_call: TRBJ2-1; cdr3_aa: CASKGGIHYNEQFF; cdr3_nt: TGTGCCAGCAAGGGCGGGATACACTACAATGAGCAGTTCTTC
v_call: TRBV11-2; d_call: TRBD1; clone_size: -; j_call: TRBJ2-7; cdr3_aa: CASSLITGGGSEQYF; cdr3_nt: TGTGCCAGCAGCTTGATCACAGGGGGAGGAAGCGAGCAGTACTTC
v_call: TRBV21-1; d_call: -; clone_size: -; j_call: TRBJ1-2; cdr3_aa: CASSIQGWGYTF; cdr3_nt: TGTGCCAGCAGCATTCAGGGTTGGGGCTACACCTTC
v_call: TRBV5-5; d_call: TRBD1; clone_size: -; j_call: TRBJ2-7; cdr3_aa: CASSSGGGLHSYEQYF; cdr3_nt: TGTGCCAGCAGCTCAGGGGGCGGGCTGCACTCCTACGAGCAGTACTTC
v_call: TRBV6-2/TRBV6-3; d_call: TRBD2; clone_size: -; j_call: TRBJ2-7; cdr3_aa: CASTPGLAVAYEQYF; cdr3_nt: TGTGCCAGCACCCCGGGACTAGCGGTCGCCTACGAGCAGTACTTC
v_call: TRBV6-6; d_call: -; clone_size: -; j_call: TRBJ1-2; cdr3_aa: CASSYDGRNYGYTF; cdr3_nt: TGTGCCAGCAGTTACGACGGGAGAAACTATGGCTACACCTTC
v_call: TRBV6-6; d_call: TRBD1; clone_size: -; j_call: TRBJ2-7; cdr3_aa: CASSYEGGREQYF; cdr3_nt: TGTGCCAGCAGTTACGAAGGGGGCCGGGAGCAGTACTTC
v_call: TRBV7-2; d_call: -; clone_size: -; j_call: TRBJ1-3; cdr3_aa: CASSPSGRLGNTIYF; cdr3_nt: TGTGCCAGCAGCCCAAGCGGTCGGTTGGGAAACACCATATATTTT
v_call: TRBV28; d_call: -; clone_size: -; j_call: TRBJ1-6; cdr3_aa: CASSSQGRNSPLHF; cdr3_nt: TGTGCCAGCAGTTCACAGGGACGGAATTCACCCCTCCACTTT
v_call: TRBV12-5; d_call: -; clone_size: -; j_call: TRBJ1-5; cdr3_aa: CASGLAAGNQPQHF; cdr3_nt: TGTGCTAGTGGTTTGGCGGCGGGGAATCAGCCCCAGCATTTT
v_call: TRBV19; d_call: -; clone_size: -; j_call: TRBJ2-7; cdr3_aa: CASGSGALYEQYF; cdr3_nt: TGTGCCAGTGGCTCCGGAGCCCTCTACGAGCAGTACTTC
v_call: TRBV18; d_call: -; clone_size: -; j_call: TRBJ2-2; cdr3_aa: CASSPPSRAGELFF; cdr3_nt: TGTGCCAGCTCACCACCTAGCCGGGCCGGGGAGCTGTTTTTT
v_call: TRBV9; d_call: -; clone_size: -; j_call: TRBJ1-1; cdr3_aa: CASSVDSLNTEAFF; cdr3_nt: TGTGCCAGCAGCGTAGACAGCCTGAACACTGAAGCTTTCTTT
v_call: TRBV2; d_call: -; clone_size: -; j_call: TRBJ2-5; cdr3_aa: CASSEGTDQETQYF; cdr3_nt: TGTGCCAGCAGTGAAGGGACAGACCAAGAGACCCAGTACTTC
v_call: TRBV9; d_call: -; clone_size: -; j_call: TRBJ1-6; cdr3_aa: CPRSGEGSPLHF; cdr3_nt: TGTCCTAGATCGGGGGAAGGATCACCCCTCCACTTT
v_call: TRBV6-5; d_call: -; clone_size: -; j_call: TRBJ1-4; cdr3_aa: CASSYSQGSSEKLFF; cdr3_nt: TGTGCCAGCAGTTACTCACAGGGTAGTAGTGAAAAACTGTTTTTT
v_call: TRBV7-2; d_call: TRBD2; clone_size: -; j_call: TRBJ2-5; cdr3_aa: CASSSTSGGPWETQYF; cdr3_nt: TGTGCCAGCAGCTCCACTAGCGGGGGGCCCTGGGAGACCCAGTACTTC
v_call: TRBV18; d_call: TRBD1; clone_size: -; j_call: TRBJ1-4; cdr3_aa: CASSPPGTGHEKLFF; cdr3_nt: TGTGCCAGCTCACCACCCGGGACAGGGCACGAAAAACTGTTTTTT
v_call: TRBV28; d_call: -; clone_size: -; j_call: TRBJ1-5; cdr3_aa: CASSFGRRGSNQPQHF; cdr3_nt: TGTGCCAGCAGTTTCGGGAGGAGGGGCAGCAATCAGCCCCAGCATTTT
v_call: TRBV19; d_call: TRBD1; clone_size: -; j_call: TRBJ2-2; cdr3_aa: CATISGTGHSRAGELFF; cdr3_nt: TGTGCCACCATATCCGGGACAGGGCATTCGAGGGCCGGGGAGCTGTTTTTT
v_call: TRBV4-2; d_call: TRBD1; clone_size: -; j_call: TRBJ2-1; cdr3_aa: CASSQVPGGEDNEQFF; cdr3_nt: TGTGCCAGCAGCCAAGTTCCAGGGGGCGAGGACAATGAGCAGTTCTTC
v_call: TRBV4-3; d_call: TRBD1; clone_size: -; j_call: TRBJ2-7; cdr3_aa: CASSPGQGSYEQYF; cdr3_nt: TGCGCCAGCAGCCCGGGACAGGGATCGTACGAGCAGTACTTC
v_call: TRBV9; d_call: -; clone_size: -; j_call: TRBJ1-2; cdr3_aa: CASSVAWQAGGYTF; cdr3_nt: TGTGCCAGCAGCGTAGCTTGGCAGGCTGGTGGCTACACCTTC
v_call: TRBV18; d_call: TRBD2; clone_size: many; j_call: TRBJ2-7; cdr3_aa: CASSPTGLASVGSYEQYF; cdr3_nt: TGTGCCAGCTCACCTACGGGACTAGCGTCGGTCGGATCCTACGAGCAGTACTTC
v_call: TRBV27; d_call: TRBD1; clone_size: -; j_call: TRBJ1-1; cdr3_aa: CASSSWTGDVLFAEAFF; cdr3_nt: TGTGCCAGCAGTTCATGGACAGGGGACGTTCTTTTCGCTGAAGCTTTCTTT
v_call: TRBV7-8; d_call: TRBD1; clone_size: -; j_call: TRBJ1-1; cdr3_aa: CASSQRDRIFTEAFF; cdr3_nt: TGTGCCAGCAGCCAACGGGACAGGATCTTCACTGAAGCTTTCTTT